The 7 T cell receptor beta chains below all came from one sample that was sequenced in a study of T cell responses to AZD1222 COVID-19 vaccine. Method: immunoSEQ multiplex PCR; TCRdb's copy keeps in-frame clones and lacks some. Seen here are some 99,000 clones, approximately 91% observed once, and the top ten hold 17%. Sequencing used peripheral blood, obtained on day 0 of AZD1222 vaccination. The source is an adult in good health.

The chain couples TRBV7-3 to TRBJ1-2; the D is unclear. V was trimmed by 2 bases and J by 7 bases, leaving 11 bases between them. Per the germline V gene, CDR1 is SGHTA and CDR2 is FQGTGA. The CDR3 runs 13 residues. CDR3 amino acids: CASSLYGSGGYTF. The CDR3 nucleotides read TGTGCCAGCAGCTTATACGGTTCGGGTGGCTACACCTTC.

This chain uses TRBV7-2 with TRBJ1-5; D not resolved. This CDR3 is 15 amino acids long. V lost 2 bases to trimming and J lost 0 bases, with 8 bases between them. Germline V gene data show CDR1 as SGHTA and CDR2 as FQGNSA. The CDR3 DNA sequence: TGTGCCAGCAGCTTACGCGACGATAGCAATCAGCCCCAGCATTTT. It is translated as CASSLRDDSNQPQHF.

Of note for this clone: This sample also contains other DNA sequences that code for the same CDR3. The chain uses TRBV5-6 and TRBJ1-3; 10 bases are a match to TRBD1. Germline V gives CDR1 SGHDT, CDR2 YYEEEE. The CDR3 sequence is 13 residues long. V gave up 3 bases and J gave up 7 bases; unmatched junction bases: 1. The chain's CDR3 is CASSSGQGNTIYF. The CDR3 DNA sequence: TGTGCCAGCAGCTCGGGACAGGGGAACACCATATATTTT.

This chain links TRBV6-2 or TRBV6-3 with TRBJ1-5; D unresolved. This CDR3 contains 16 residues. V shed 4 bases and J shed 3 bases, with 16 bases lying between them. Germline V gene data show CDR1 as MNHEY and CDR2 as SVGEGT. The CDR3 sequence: CASSSRPPKNNQPQHF. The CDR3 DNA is TGTGCCAGCAGTTCCCGACCGCCAAAGAACAATCAGCCCCAGCATTTT.

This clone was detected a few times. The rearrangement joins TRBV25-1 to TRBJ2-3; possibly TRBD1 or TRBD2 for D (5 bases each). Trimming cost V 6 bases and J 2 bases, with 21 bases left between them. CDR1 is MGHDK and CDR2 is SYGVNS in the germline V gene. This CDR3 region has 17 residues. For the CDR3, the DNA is TGTGCCAGCAGCCCCCCCCGGCTGGGGGTCCCCACAGATACGCAGTATTTT. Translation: CASSPPRLGVPTDTQYF. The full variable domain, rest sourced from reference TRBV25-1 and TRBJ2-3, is EADIYQTPRYLVIGTGKKITLECSQTMGHDKMYWYQQDPGMELHLIHYSYGVNSTEKGDLSSESTVSRIRTEHFPLTLESARPSHTSQYLCASSPPRLGVPTDTQYFGPGTRLTVL.

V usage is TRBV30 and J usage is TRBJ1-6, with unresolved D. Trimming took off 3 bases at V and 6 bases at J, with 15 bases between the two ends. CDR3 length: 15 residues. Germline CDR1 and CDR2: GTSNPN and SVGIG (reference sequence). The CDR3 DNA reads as TGTGCCTGGAGAATTAATCAGATGTTTAATTCACCCCTCCACTTT. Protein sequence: CAWRINQMFNSPLHF.

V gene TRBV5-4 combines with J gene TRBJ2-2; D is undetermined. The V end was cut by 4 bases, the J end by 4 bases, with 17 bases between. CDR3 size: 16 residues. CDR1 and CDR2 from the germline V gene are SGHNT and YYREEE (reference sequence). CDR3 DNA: TGTGCCAGCAGCCTCGTACCGGGCTTGGTCACCGGGGAGCTGTTTTTT. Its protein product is CASSLVPGLVTGELFF.